This T cell receptor (beta chain) is from a study of cytomegalovirus exposure and HLA in healthy donors. Per the germline V gene, CDR1 is KGHSH and CDR2 is LQKENI. The CDR3 runs to 15 residues. The V end lost 0 bases, the J end lost 2 bases, and 8 bases lay between the germline ends. Use of 60 Vbeta and 13 Jbeta primers characterized the PCR. The data were produced by immunoSEQ multiplex PCR, yet TCRdb's version contains in-frame clones alone and is incomplete. The profile covers roughly 100,000 clones, with over 65% appearing a single time and roughly 5.6% taken by the ten largest. Sequencing was carried out using PBMCs. This chain uses TRBV18 with TRBJ2-1; the D is unclear. This TCR was sampled from a female donor in good health and CMV-seropositive. The DNA for the CDR3 is TGTGCCAGCTCACCACCACGCCAGGCCTACAATGAGCAGTTCTTC. Encoded protein: CASSPPRQAYNEQFF.